A single sample is the source of the 4 T cell receptor beta chains below, sequenced in a study of blood T cell repertoires in COVID-19. The table came from immunoSEQ multiplex PCR; TCRdb's copy has only in-frame clones and leaves some out. The sample has about 190,000 clones; less than 85% are singletons. Sequenced sample: PBMCs or T cells enriched from blood (not recorded which). The receptors stem from a woman aged 30 to 39 who had recovered from COVID-19.

The V call is TRBV10-3, the J call TRBJ2-7, with 8 bases identical to TRBD2. Germline loops: CDR1 ENHRY, CDR2 SYGVKD. CDR3 size: 13 residues. Trimming at V came to 8 bases and at J to 3 bases, leaving 6 bases not matched to a gene. CDR3 in DNA: TGTGCCATCGCTTCGGGACTAGGCTACGAGCAGTACGTC. Its protein is CAIASGLGYEQYV.

V gene TRBV10-1 combines with J gene TRBJ1-2; 8 nucleotides align to TRBD1. Trimming at V came to 2 bases and at J to 5 bases, leaving 4 bases not matched to a gene. This CDR3 contains 14 residues. The germline V gene encodes CDR1 WNHNN and CDR2 SYGVQD (reference sequence). The CDR3: CASSEPGQVYGYTF. The CDR3 DNA is TGCGCCAGCAGTGAGCCGGGACAGGTTTATGGCTACACCTTC.

The chain has TRBV5-5 and TRBJ1-1, with D maybe TRBD1 (6 bases). Germline V lookup: CDR1 SGHKS, CDR2 YYEKEE (reference sequence). CDR3 length: 14 amino acids. V was pared by 4 bases and J by 1 base, with 11 bases between. The CDR3 is CASSTWTANTEAFF. CDR3 bases: TGTGCCAGCAGCACCTGGACAGCGAACACTGAAGCTTTCTTT.

The CDR3: CATSSHRPTTGGTGELFF. The CDR3 bases are TGTGCCACCAGCTCTCACCGACCAACGACAGGGGGCACCGGGGAGCTGTTTTTT. This chain connects TRBV15 to TRBJ2-2; the match to TRBD1 covers 9 bases. V lost 5 bases and J lost 4; bases outside the gene matches: 14. Germline CDR1 is LNHNV and CDR2 is YYDKDF (reference sequence). The CDR3 sequence is 18 residues long.